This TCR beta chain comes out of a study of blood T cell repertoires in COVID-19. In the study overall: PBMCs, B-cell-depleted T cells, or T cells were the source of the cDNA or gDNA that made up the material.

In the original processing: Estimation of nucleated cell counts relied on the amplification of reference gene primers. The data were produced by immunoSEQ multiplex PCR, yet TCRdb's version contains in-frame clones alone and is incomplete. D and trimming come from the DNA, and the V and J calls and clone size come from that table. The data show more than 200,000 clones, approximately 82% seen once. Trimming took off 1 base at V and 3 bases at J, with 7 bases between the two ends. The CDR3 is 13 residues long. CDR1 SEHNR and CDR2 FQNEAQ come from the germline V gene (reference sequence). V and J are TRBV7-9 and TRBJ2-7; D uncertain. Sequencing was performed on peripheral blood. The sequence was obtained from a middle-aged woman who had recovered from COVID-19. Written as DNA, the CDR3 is TGTGCCAGCAGCTTAGTGGCCTTCTACGAGCAGTACTTC. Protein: CASSLVAFYEQYF.